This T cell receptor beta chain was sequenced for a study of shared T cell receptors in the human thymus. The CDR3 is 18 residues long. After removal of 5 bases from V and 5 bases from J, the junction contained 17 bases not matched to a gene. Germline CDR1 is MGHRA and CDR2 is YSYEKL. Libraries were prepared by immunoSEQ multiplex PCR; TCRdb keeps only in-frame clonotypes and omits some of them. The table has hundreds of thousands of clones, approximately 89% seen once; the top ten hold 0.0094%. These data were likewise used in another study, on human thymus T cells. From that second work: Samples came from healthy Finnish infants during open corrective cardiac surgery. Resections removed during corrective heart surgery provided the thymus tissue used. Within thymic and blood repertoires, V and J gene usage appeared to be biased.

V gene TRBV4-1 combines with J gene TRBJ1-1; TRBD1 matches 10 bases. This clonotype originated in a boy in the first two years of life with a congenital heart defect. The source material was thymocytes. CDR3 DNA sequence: TGCGCCAGCAGCATAATACGACGATCCGGGACAGGGGTAACTGAAGCTTTCTTT. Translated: CASSIIRRSGTGVTEAFF.